This T cell receptor beta chain is drawn from a study of OX40 agonist ivuxolimab in advanced cancers. Study overall: Three patients got partial responses; one had hepatocellular carcinoma and two had cutaneous melanoma. Notes on the study in general: It was not determined which antigens were specifically recognized by the peripheral T cells that had undergone clonal expansion. Doses of 0.1 to 3.0 mg/kg were accompanied by clonal expansion of CD4+ and CD8+ blood T cells by week 6.

Germline trimming cut 4 bases from V and 4 bases from J; bases unmatched to any gene: 8. The V gene's germline CDR1 is SGDLS and CDR2 YYNGEE. This CDR3 spans 15 amino acids. Clones were read by immunoSEQ multiplex PCR, and TCRdb kept only the in-frame ones, dropping some. The table records 67,000 or so clones, around 81% of them present only once. Turning to this clone: Its antigen is as yet unknown.

The chain is built from TRBV9 and TRBJ2-7; 10 bases are a match to TRBD2. Sample: CD4+ or CD8+ T cells sorted from blood, taken in a trial of the OX40 agonist ivuxolimab. This TCR derives from an adult with an advanced solid tumor such as melanoma, head and neck, liver or kidney cancer. CDR3 coding DNA: TGTGCCAGCAGCCCCCGTGTAGCGGGAGGATACGAGCAGTACTTC. It codes for CASSPRVAGGYEQYF.